One T cell receptor beta chain is described in this entry. Repertoires were generated with immunoSEQ multiplex PCR, while TCRdb's copy carries only in-frame clones and drops some. This sample has 210,000 or so clones, with around nine tenths found just once. The data were obtained in a study of blood T cell repertoires in COVID-19. The overall study: The samples span acute and convalescent COVID-19 from the United States, Italy and Spain.

Sequences were obtained from peripheral blood. The sequence came from a woman between 18 and 29 years old who had recovered from COVID-19.

CDR3 in DNA: TGTGCCAGCAGCCAGGGGTCTCAGCCCCAGCATTTT. Translating gives CASSQGSQPQHF. The chain links TRBV28 to TRBJ1-5, with TRBD1 as a possible D gene (6 bases). In germline, CDR1 is MDHEN, CDR2 SYDVKM. V lost 6 bases to trimming and J lost 6 bases, with 9 bases between them. The CDR3 is made up of 12 amino acids.